Following are 22 T cell receptor beta chains from one sample sequenced in a study of T cells after yellow fever vaccination. Using its own MiXCR run on the 5' RACE reads, TCRdb lists one record per CDR3 protein. The table records 500,000 to 550,000 distinct CDR3 sequences, 20% to 25% of them present only once. Here the sequenced sample was PBMCs, taken about 20 days after the first yellow fever vaccination. The receptors stem from a man aged 18 to 29 who received the YFV17D yellow fever vaccine.

The chain has TRBV7-2 and TRBJ2-5, with TRBD2 identical over 12 bases. V shed 2 bases and J 4 bases; nucleotides not matched to a gene: 5. This CDR3 is 16 amino acids long. Germline values: CDR1 SGHTA, CDR2 FQGNSA. CDR3 nucleotides: TGTGCCAGCAGCTTAAGGCTAGCGGGGGGGCTAGAGACCCAGTACTTC. Amino acid sequence: CASSLRLAGGLETQYF. Combining the CDR3 with reference TRBV7-2 and TRBJ2-5 gives the whole variable domain GAGVSQSPSNKVTEKGKDVELRCDPISGHTALYWYRQSLGQGLEFLIYFQGNSAPDKSGLPSDRFSAERTGGSVSTLTIQRTQQEDSAVYLCASSLRLAGGLETQYFGPGTRLLVL.

This clonotype has just a few counts. The rearrangement joins TRBV19 to TRBJ1-4; D may be TRBD1 (6 bases). V shed 8 bases and J shed 7 bases, with 23 bases lying between them. Per the germline V gene, CDR1 is LNHDA and CDR2 is SQIVND (reference sequence). This CDR3 comprises 16 residues. The CDR3 protein is CASAFWSGGSSEKLFF. The CDR3 DNA follows: TGTGCCAGTGCATTTTGGAGCGGGGGCTCAAGTGAAAAACTGTTTTTT.

CDR3 in DNA: TGTGCCAGCAGCCGAGGGACTAGCGGGGCCTACGAGCAGTACTTC. Protein product: CASSRGTSGAYEQYF. This sequence joins TRBV13 and TRBJ2-7; 13 nucleotides line up with TRBD2. The germline gives CDR1 PRHDT, CDR2 FYEKMQ (reference sequence). Germline trimming cut 5 bases from V and 2 bases from J; bases unmatched to any gene: 3. The CDR3 runs to 15 residues.

The chain couples TRBV7-2 to TRBJ2-1; 7 nucleotides line up with TRBD2. The germline V gene has CDR1 SGHTA and CDR2 FQGNSA. This CDR3 region has 14 residues. After removal of 5 bases from V and 4 bases from J, the junction contained 5 bases not matched to a gene. CDR3 residues: CASSPGLTYNEQFF. In nucleotides, the CDR3 is TGTGCCAGCAGCCCGGGACTAACGTACAATGAGCAGTTCTTC.

This clonotype was detected ten times or more. Here the CDR3 reads CASSFTTGGAFF. The CDR3 bases are TGTGCCAGCAGCTTTACAACAGGAGGGGCTTTCTTT. The chain has TRBV5-6 and TRBJ1-1, with D possibly TRBD1 on 5 matching bases. With 2 bases removed from V and 11 bases from J, the gap between germline ends came to 13 bases. Germline CDR1 is SGHDT and CDR2 is YYEEEE. The CDR3 is made up of 12 amino acids.

The J gene is TRBJ1-5, the V gene TRBV4-1; D is undetermined. The CDR3 has 15 amino acids. Germline lookup yields CDR1 MGHRA and CDR2 YSYEKL. V was clipped by 4 bases and J by 0 bases, with 10 bases between them. The CDR3 nucleotides are TGCGCCAGCAGCCGAGACCGGACTAGCAATCAGCCCCAGCATTTT. Translating gives CASSRDRTSNQPQHF.

Only a few counts were recorded for this clonotype. The chain is built from TRBV5-4 and TRBJ2-1; D is uncertain. There are 17 residues in the CDR3. With 0 bases removed from V and 6 bases from J, the gap between germline ends came to 19 bases. The germline V gene has CDR1 SGHNT and CDR2 YYREEE (reference sequence). CDR3 bases: TGTGCCAGCAGCTTGGGGTCCGCGACCTACCCTGGCAATGAGCAGTTCTTC. Protein: CASSLGSATYPGNEQFF.

The CDR3 DNA follows: TGTGCCAGCTCACCACCGACGGGCGCCGGCACCGGGGAGCTGTTTTTT. It codes for CASSPPTGAGTGELFF. The chain uses TRBV18 and TRBJ2-2; the D is unclear. CDR3 size: 16 residues. Trimming took 0 bases from V and 4 from J, leaving 12 bases between them. Germline assignment: CDR1 KGHSH and CDR2 LQKENI.

A few counts support this clonotype. CDR3 loop: CASIPGTAQNYGYTF. The CDR3 region has the DNA TGTGCCAGCATCCCCGGGACAGCTCAGAACTATGGCTACACCTTC. The chain links TRBV6-1 to TRBJ1-2; the match to TRBD1 covers 7 bases. Germline lookup yields CDR1 MNHNS and CDR2 SASEGT. The length of the CDR3 is 15 residues. J was trimmed by 2 bases and V by 7 bases; bases with no gene match: 10.

This clonotype showed up just a few times. V and J are TRBV10-3 and TRBJ2-1, with TRBD1 matching over 9 bases. Germline CDR1 is ENHRY and CDR2 is SYGVKD. V shed 3 bases, J shed 4 bases, and the junction held 4 bases outside the gene matches. The CDR3 sequence is 15 residues long. CDR3 loop: CAISEGQGFYNEQFF. CDR3 sequence (DNA): TGTGCCATCAGTGAAGGACAGGGGTTTTACAATGAGCAGTTCTTC.

This clonotype occurred a few times. The chain uses TRBV3-1 and TRBJ2-5; D is undetermined. Trimming took off 4 bases at V and 4 bases at J, with 13 bases between the two ends. Looked up from germline, CDR1 is LGHDT and CDR2 is YNNKEL (reference sequence). The CDR3 consists of 14 residues. The CDR3 protein is CASSRLGIRETQYF. The CDR3 nucleotides read TGTGCCAGCAGCCGCCTGGGGATACGAGAGACCCAGTACTTC.

This clonotype has more than one count but fewer than ten. The chain links TRBV6-2 or TRBV6-3 to TRBJ1-5; D is unresolved. The V gene lost 5 bases and the J gene lost 0 bases, with 20 bases spanning the gap. The germline V gene has CDR1 MNHEY and CDR2 SVGEGT. The CDR3 consists of 18 residues. The DNA for the CDR3 is TGTGCCAGCAGTCGGACCGTCAAATTGGGGTATAGCAATCAGCCCCAGCATTTT. Amino acid sequence: CASSRTVKLGYSNQPQHF.

Ten or more counts support this clonotype. V and J are TRBV5-1 and TRBJ2-1; D unclear. Germline V CDR1 and CDR2: SGHRS, YFSETQ. The V gene lost 4 bases and the J gene lost 8 bases, with 10 bases spanning the gap. The length of the CDR3 is 12 residues. The CDR3 protein is CASSGDLDEQFF. DNA of the CDR3: TGCGCCAGCAGCGGGGATTTAGATGAGCAGTTCTTC. The variable domain in full, completed from reference TRBV5-1 and TRBJ2-1, reads KAGVTQTPRYLIKTRGQQVTLSCSPISGHRSVSWYQQTPGQGLQFLFEYFSETQRNKGNFPGRFSGRQFSNSRSEMNVSTLELGDSALYLCASSGDLDEQFFGPGTRLTVL.

This chain uses TRBV12-3 or TRBV12-4 with TRBJ1-2, with D possibly being TRBD1 (6 bases). This CDR3 comprises 15 residues. The V gene lost 2 bases and the J gene lost 4 bases, with 14 bases spanning the gap. CDR3 sequence: CASSLNRAGGYGYTF. The CDR3 DNA is TGTGCCAGCAGTTTAAACAGGGCAGGAGGCTATGGCTACACCTTC.

V gene TRBV20-1 combines with J gene TRBJ2-2; possible D gene TRBD1, 6 bases. Trimming shortened V by 4 bases and J by 3 bases, and 15 bases separated the two germline ends. CDR1 and CDR2 (germline): DFQATT, SNEGSKA (reference sequence). This CDR3 has 15 amino acids. The CDR3 nucleotides are TGCAGTGCTACCCTTGGGGGCTCCTACACCGGGGAGCTGTTTTTT. This sequence encodes CSATLGGSYTGELFF.

J is TRBJ1-1 and V is TRBV3-1; a possible D gene is TRBD1 (5 bases). Looked up from germline, CDR1 is LGHDT and CDR2 is YNNKEL (reference sequence). V dropped 4 bases and J dropped 4 bases, with 10 bases sitting between them. The CDR3 runs 13 residues. CDR3 protein: CASSLGTATEAFF. In DNA, the CDR3 is TGTGCCAGCAGCCTTGGGACGGCCACTGAAGCTTTCTTT.

This clonotype was counted once. A read error may account for a junction end that differs from germline. The chain couples TRBV12-3 or TRBV12-4 to TRBJ1-2; D remains unclear. The CDR3 sequence is 13 residues long. CDR3: CTSTREFFYGYTF. The CDR3 nucleotides read TGTACCAGCACAAGAGAGTTTTTTTATGGCTACACCTTC.

This clonotype was detected a few times. V and J are TRBV5-5 and TRBJ1-1; D might be TRBD1 (5 bases). The CDR3 length is 13 residues. The germline CDR1 and CDR2 sequences are SGHKS and YYEKEE (reference sequence). V gave up 6 bases and J gave up 4 bases, with 13 bases separating them. The chain's CDR3 is CASTREARTEAFF. The CDR3, as DNA: TGTGCCAGCACCAGGGAGGCCCGCACTGAAGCTTTCTTT.

This clonotype was counted a few times. Here the CDR3 DNA reads TGCAGTGCTGTGGACACCCGCACTAATGAAAAACTGTTTTTT. Translated: CSAVDTRTNEKLFF. This sequence joins TRBV20-1 and TRBJ1-4; TRBD1 might be the D (5 bases). V shed 5 bases and J shed 2 bases, with 12 bases lying between them. Per the germline V gene, CDR1 is DFQATT and CDR2 is SNEGSKA (reference sequence). There are 14 residues in the CDR3.

The genes are TRBV29-1 and TRBJ2-7; D is unresolved. The V gene's germline CDR1 is SQVTM and CDR2 ANQGSEA. The ends were cut back, 6 bases at V and 2 bases at J, with 14 bases in the middle. CDR3 length equals 13 residues. CDR3 nucleotide sequence: TGCAGCGTGGGGTCAGAACCCCCCTACGAGCAGTACTTC. This translates into CSVGSEPPYEQYF.

This chain joins TRBV3-1 and TRBJ2-1; the D is unclear. V was cut by 0 bases and J by 3 bases, with 15 bases left in between. This CDR3 spans 17 amino acids. CDR1 LGHDT and CDR2 YNNKEL come from the germline V gene (reference sequence). The CDR3 sequence: CASSQDGSRAHYNEQFF. Written as DNA, the CDR3 is TGTGCCAGCAGCCAAGATGGATCCCGAGCCCACTACAATGAGCAGTTCTTC.

In its sample, this clonotype was seen a few times. The chain has TRBV20-1 and TRBJ2-1; the D call may be TRBD1 or TRBD2 (5 bases each). Looked up from germline, CDR1 is DFQATT and CDR2 is SNEGSKA (reference sequence). With 4 bases removed from V and 7 bases from J, the gap between germline ends came to 14 bases. This CDR3 has 13 residues. DNA for the CDR3: TGCAGTGCTATTGGGGGAGTGGGTAATGAGCAGTTCTTC. Translated, it gives CSAIGGVGNEQFF.